The clone carrying this T cell receptor beta chain was picked up one time. The sample is drawn from a study of CD8 T cells in Susac syndrome. The germline CDR1 and CDR2 sequences are MNHNS and SASEGT. Deletions cut 1 base from V and 5 bases from J, with 6 bases between. CDR3 length equals 13 residues. Random hexamers were used to reverse transcribe 0.5 to 1 ug of RNA. TCRdb ran MiXCR on the immunoSEQ multiplex PCR reads and lists one entry per CDR3 protein. The data contain around 200,000 distinct CDR3 sequences, approximately 95% of them singletons. This clonotype was obtained from a human donor with Susac syndrome. The chain employs TRBV6-1 and TRBJ1-5, with a tentative D call TRBD1 (5 bases). Sequenced sample: CD8+ T cells from PBMCs. The CDR3 coding sequence is TGTGCCAGCAGTGAAGGCAGGGATCAGCCCCAGCATTTT. It translates to CASSEGRDQPQHF.